These T cell receptor beta chains were read from a single sample in a study of breast tumors, draining lymph nodes, adjacent tissues. TCRdb ran MiXCR on the multiplex PCR reads and lists one entry per CDR3 protein. The sample has over 150,000 distinct CDR3 sequences, 33% seen once. The sequenced sample consisted of axillary lymph node tissue. These receptors all come from a female donor with breast cancer. Some clones in this sample may be carry-over from other donors' samples. Both conserved end residues are part of each CDR3. D genes are given only for firm matches. A row's size may be missing; if present it is once, few, many or a size class.

v_call: TRBV20-1
clone_size: -
j_call: TRBJ1-1
d_call: -
cdr3_nt: TGCAGTGCTAGAGATCTCGGACAGAGATACACTGAAGCTTTCTTT
cdr3_aa: CSARDLGQRYTEAFF

v_call: TRBV7-9
clone_size: many
j_call: TRBJ1-2
d_call: TRBD1
cdr3_nt: TGTGCCAGCAGCTTAGACGGGACAGGGGGGCCTAACTATGGCTACACCTTC
cdr3_aa: CASSLDGTGGPNYGYTF

v_call: TRBV2
clone_size: many
j_call: TRBJ2-7
d_call: -
cdr3_nt: TGTGCCAGCAGTGAGACTTCTCTCTCCTACGAGCAGTACTTC
cdr3_aa: CASSETSLSYEQYF

v_call: TRBV13
clone_size: many
j_call: TRBJ2-2
d_call: TRBD2
cdr3_nt: TGTGCCAGCAGCTCCGGGACTAGCGGGGGGCCCTACACCGGGGAGCTGTTTTTT
cdr3_aa: CASSSGTSGGPYTGELFF

v_call: TRBV5-4
clone_size: many
j_call: TRBJ2-3
d_call: TRBD2
cdr3_nt: TGTGCCAGCAGCTTGGGTCTAGCGGCCTCCGATACGCAGTATTTT
cdr3_aa: CASSLGLAASDTQYF

v_call: TRBV2
clone_size: once
j_call: TRBJ1-5
d_call: -
cdr3_nt: TGTGCCAGCACCGAAGGAAGGGTTTACCACGAGCAGCCCCAGCATTTT
cdr3_aa: CASTEGRVYHEQPQHF

v_call: TRBV20-1
clone_size: -
j_call: TRBJ1-1
d_call: -
cdr3_nt: TGCAGTGCTAGCCTTCTAGAGGGTCGGGCTTTCTTT
cdr3_aa: CSASLLEGRAFF

v_call: TRBV5-1
clone_size: many
j_call: TRBJ1-3
d_call: -
cdr3_nt: TGCGCCAGCAGCTTCGCAGGGCAAGGAAACACCATATATTTT
cdr3_aa: CASSFAGQGNTIYF

v_call: TRBV3-1
clone_size: few
j_call: TRBJ2-7
d_call: -
cdr3_nt: TGTGCCAGCAGCCCACAGGTGGGGGCTTCCCGACTACAGTACTTC
cdr3_aa: CASSPQVGASRLQYF

v_call: TRBV12-3/TRBV12-4
clone_size: many
j_call: TRBJ2-2
d_call: TRBD2
cdr3_nt: TGTGCCAGCAGGTCCCATCGGACTAGCTTGACCGGGGAGCTGTTTTTT
cdr3_aa: CASRSHRTSLTGELFF

v_call: TRBV7-3
clone_size: -
j_call: TRBJ2-3
d_call: -
cdr3_nt: -
cdr3_aa: CASSFYICSARTAGIGVDTQYF

v_call: TRBV5-8
clone_size: -
j_call: TRBJ2-5
d_call: -
cdr3_nt: TGTGCCAGCAGCTTGGGGACAGATCAAGAGACCCAGTACTTC
cdr3_aa: CASSLGTDQETQYF

v_call: TRBV27
clone_size: -
j_call: TRBJ2-1
d_call: -
cdr3_nt: TGTGCCAGCAAGGTTCGAGGGAATGAGCAGTTCTTC
cdr3_aa: CASKVRGNEQFF

v_call: TRBV24-1
clone_size: few
j_call: TRBJ1-2
d_call: -
cdr3_nt: TGTGCCACCAGTGCTAACTATGGCTACACCTTC
cdr3_aa: CATSANYGYTF

v_call: TRBV3-1
clone_size: few
j_call: TRBJ1-4
d_call: -
cdr3_nt: TGTGCCAGCAGCGCCCGGGGGTCTAATGAAAAACTGTTTTTT
cdr3_aa: CASSARGSNEKLFF

v_call: TRBV12-5
clone_size: many
j_call: TRBJ1-5
d_call: -
cdr3_nt: TGTGCTAGTGGTTTGTGGGGGGCGGGGGGTCAGCCCCAGCATTTT
cdr3_aa: CASGLWGAGGQPQHF

v_call: TRBV7-9
clone_size: many
j_call: TRBJ1-5
d_call: -
cdr3_nt: TGTGCCAGCAGCTTAACCAGGGACGCTAGCAATCAGCCCCAGCATTTT
cdr3_aa: CASSLTRDASNQPQHF

v_call: TRBV7-7
clone_size: many
j_call: TRBJ2-7
d_call: -
cdr3_nt: TGTGCTAGCAGCTTAGCCGTCACGCCCAACGTAAACGAGCAGTACTTC
cdr3_aa: CASSLAVTPNVNEQYF

v_call: TRBV20-1
clone_size: -
j_call: TRBJ1-2
d_call: -
cdr3_nt: TGCAGTGTAGGGGGCTATGGCTACACCTTC
cdr3_aa: CSVGGYGYTF

v_call: TRBV15
clone_size: many
j_call: TRBJ1-5
d_call: -
cdr3_nt: TGTGCCACCAGCAGAGTAGGCGGGCAGCCCCAGCATTTT
cdr3_aa: CATSRVGGQPQHF

v_call: TRBV3-1
clone_size: many
j_call: TRBJ1-1
d_call: TRBD1
cdr3_nt: TGTGCCAGCAGCCATACTGACAGGGGGAGGACTGAAGCTTTCTTT
cdr3_aa: CASSHTDRGRTEAFF

v_call: TRBV5-1
clone_size: many
j_call: TRBJ1-2
d_call: -
cdr3_nt: TGCGCCAGCAGCGCAGCCGTGGGTAACTATGGCTACACCTTC
cdr3_aa: CASSAAVGNYGYTF

v_call: TRBV9
clone_size: many
j_call: TRBJ2-2
d_call: TRBD2
cdr3_nt: TGTGCCAGCAGCGTAGAGGCGCGGACTAGCGGAGCGAACACCGGGGAGCTGTTTTTT
cdr3_aa: CASSVEARTSGANTGELFF

v_call: TRBV6-1
clone_size: many
j_call: TRBJ1-5
d_call: -
cdr3_nt: TGTGCCAGCAGTAAACAACGTCAGCCCCAGCATTTT
cdr3_aa: CASSKQRQPQHF

v_call: TRBV11-2
clone_size: many
j_call: TRBJ2-1
d_call: -
cdr3_nt: TGTGCCAGCAGCTTACTCGCGGACTCCTACAATGAGCAGTTCTTC
cdr3_aa: CASSLLADSYNEQFF

v_call: TRBV6-6
clone_size: many
j_call: TRBJ2-7
d_call: TRBD2
cdr3_nt: TGTGCCAGCAGTTACTCATCCAGAGCGGGAGGGCCCCCCGCCTTATACGAGCAGTACTTC
cdr3_aa: CASSYSSRAGGPPALYEQYF

v_call: TRBV7-8
clone_size: many
j_call: TRBJ2-1
d_call: -
cdr3_nt: TGTGCCAGCAGCTGGGGAGGGGGCAGGGTTAGGATTGAGCAGTTCTTC
cdr3_aa: CASSWGGGRVRIEQFF

v_call: TRBV5-5
clone_size: few
j_call: TRBJ1-2
d_call: -
cdr3_nt: TGTGCCAGCAGCATTGAATCCCCCTATGGCTACACCTTC
cdr3_aa: CASSIESPYGYTF

v_call: TRBV6-5
clone_size: many
j_call: TRBJ1-6
d_call: -
cdr3_nt: TGTGCCAGCAGTCGGACATCTCTAGGGAGCTCCTATAATTCACCCCTCCACTTT
cdr3_aa: CASSRTSLGSSYNSPLHF

v_call: TRBV12-5
clone_size: -
j_call: TRBJ2-2
d_call: -
cdr3_nt: TGTGCTAGTGGTTTGAGGCTAGGGGACACCGGGGAGCTGTTTTTT
cdr3_aa: CASGLRLGDTGELFF

v_call: TRBV3-1
clone_size: few
j_call: TRBJ2-7
d_call: TRBD2
cdr3_nt: TGTGCCAGCAGCCCCAGCGGGGGGGGCAGCGAGCAGTACTTC
cdr3_aa: CASSPSGGGSEQYF

v_call: TRBV7-2
clone_size: many
j_call: TRBJ1-5
d_call: -
cdr3_nt: TGTGCCAGCAGCTTTGGGGGGTTTCAGCCCCAGCATTTT
cdr3_aa: CASSFGGFQPQHF

v_call: TRBV2
clone_size: many
j_call: TRBJ2-7
d_call: -
cdr3_nt: TGTGCCAGCGGGAGGTTAGGGGTTTTCTCCTACGAGCAGTACTTC
cdr3_aa: CASGRLGVFSYEQYF

v_call: TRBV6-2/TRBV6-3
clone_size: few
j_call: TRBJ2-5
d_call: -
cdr3_nt: TGTGCCAGCAGTGGGCGACTCTACCAAGAGACCCAGTACTTC
cdr3_aa: CASSGRLYQETQYF

v_call: TRBV4-1
clone_size: once
j_call: TRBJ1-4
d_call: -
cdr3_nt: TGCGCCAGCAGCCAAGAGGGGTTGCACGGGGAAAAACTGTTTTTT
cdr3_aa: CASSQEGLHGEKLFF

v_call: TRBV13
clone_size: -
j_call: TRBJ2-1
d_call: -
cdr3_nt: TGTGCCAGCAGCTTACGTGGGGGGGCCCAGAATGAGCAGTTCTTC
cdr3_aa: CASSLRGGAQNEQFF

v_call: TRBV20-1
clone_size: many
j_call: TRBJ1-4
d_call: -
cdr3_nt: TGCAGTGCTAGCCCCGACAGCAATCTTAGGAAACTGTTTTTT
cdr3_aa: CSASPDSNLRKLFF

v_call: TRBV7-2
clone_size: many
j_call: TRBJ1-6
d_call: -
cdr3_nt: TGTGCCAGCAGCCCTCTCGCCGGGACAAATAATTCACCCCTCCACTTT
cdr3_aa: CASSPLAGTNNSPLHF

v_call: TRBV14
clone_size: few
j_call: TRBJ1-1
d_call: -
cdr3_nt: TGTGCCAGCAGCCAAGATCGCGGGAGGTGGGGCACTGAAGCTTTCTTT
cdr3_aa: CASSQDRGRWGTEAFF

v_call: TRBV2
clone_size: many
j_call: TRBJ1-4
d_call: -
cdr3_nt: TGTGCCAGCAGTGGCTTAGCGCGTGAAAAACTGTTTTTT
cdr3_aa: CASSGLAREKLFF

v_call: TRBV6-2/TRBV6-3
clone_size: few
j_call: TRBJ1-2
d_call: TRBD1
cdr3_nt: TGTGCCAGCACCCCACCGACAGGGGGCTTCTATGGCTACACCTTC
cdr3_aa: CASTPPTGGFYGYTF

v_call: TRBV6-1
clone_size: many
j_call: TRBJ2-7
d_call: -
cdr3_nt: TGTGCCAGCAAGGTTAGCGGCAGCTCCTACGAGCAGTACTTC
cdr3_aa: CASKVSGSSYEQYF

v_call: TRBV18
clone_size: -
j_call: TRBJ1-2
d_call: TRBD1
cdr3_nt: TGTGCCAGCTCACCCGGGACAGGGGGCCGAGAGGGCTACACCTTC
cdr3_aa: CASSPGTGGREGYTF

v_call: TRBV7-2
clone_size: -
j_call: TRBJ2-3
d_call: TRBD2
cdr3_nt: TGTGCCAGCAGCTCAACCGGGACTAGCGGGGGTGAGGGTACGCAGTATTTT
cdr3_aa: CASSSTGTSGGEGTQYF

v_call: TRBV7-9
clone_size: many
j_call: TRBJ1-5
d_call: -
cdr3_nt: TGTGCCAGCAGCCCGGATGGAAATCGCAATCAGCCCCAGCATTTT
cdr3_aa: CASSPDGNRNQPQHF

v_call: TRBV7-3
clone_size: many
j_call: TRBJ2-2
d_call: -
cdr3_nt: TGTGCCAGCAGTCCCTTCGGCGGGGAGCTGTTTTTT
cdr3_aa: CASSPFGGELFF

v_call: TRBV18
clone_size: many
j_call: TRBJ1-4
d_call: TRBD1
cdr3_nt: TGTGCCAGCTCATTCGACAGGGAGGGTGAAAAACTGTTTTTT
cdr3_aa: CASSFDREGEKLFF

v_call: TRBV2
clone_size: -
j_call: TRBJ2-5
d_call: -
cdr3_nt: TGTGCCAGCAGGGGGGGAGGAAGTGAGCAAGAGACCCAGTACTTC
cdr3_aa: CASRGGGSEQETQYF

v_call: TRBV6-5
clone_size: -
j_call: TRBJ2-2
d_call: TRBD1
cdr3_nt: TGTGCCAGCAGTCACTCCGGACAGGGATGGTACGGGGAGCTGTTTTTT
cdr3_aa: CASSHSGQGWYGELFF

v_call: TRBV18
clone_size: many
j_call: TRBJ2-3
d_call: -
cdr3_nt: TGTGCCAGCTCACCACCTAACAGGGGAGGAGATACGCAGTATTTT
cdr3_aa: CASSPPNRGGDTQYF